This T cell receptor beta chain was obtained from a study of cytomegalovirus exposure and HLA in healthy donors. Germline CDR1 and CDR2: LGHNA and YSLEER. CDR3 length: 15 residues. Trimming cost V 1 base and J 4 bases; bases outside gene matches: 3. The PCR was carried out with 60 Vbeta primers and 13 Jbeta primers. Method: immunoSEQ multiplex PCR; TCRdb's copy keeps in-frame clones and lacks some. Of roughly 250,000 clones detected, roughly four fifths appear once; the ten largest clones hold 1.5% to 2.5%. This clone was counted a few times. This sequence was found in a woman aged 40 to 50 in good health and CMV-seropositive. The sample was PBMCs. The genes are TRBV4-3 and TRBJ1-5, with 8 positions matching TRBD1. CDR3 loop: CASSQARQGNQPQHF. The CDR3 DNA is TGCGCCAGCAGCCAAGCTAGACAGGGGAATCAGCCCCAGCATTTT.